These 6 T cell receptor beta chains came from one sample sequenced in a study of cytomegalovirus exposure and HLA in healthy donors. This table comes from immunoSEQ multiplex PCR, and its TCRdb copy is limited to in-frame clones, with some not included. Of roughly 49,000 clones in the sample, 85% to 95% were seen once. Sequenced material: PBMCs. The receptors here all came from a woman aged 18-29 years in good health and CMV-seropositive.

CDR3 in DNA: TGTGCCTGGAGTAGCGGGAGGGCCTACGAGCAGTACTTC. It encodes CAWSSGRAYEQYF. The chain employs TRBV30 and TRBJ2-7; 10 bases map to TRBD2. Germline trimming cut 2 bases from V and 2 bases from J; bases unmatched to any gene: 0. CDR1 and CDR2 from the germline V gene are GTSNPN and SVGIG (reference sequence). The CDR3 spans 13 residues. Using reference TRBV30 and TRBJ2-7 for the parts outside the CDR3, the full variable domain is SQTIHQWPATLVQPVGSPLSLECTVEGTSNPNLYWYRQAAGRGLQLLFYSVGIGQISSEVPQNLSASRPQDRQFILSSKKLLLSDSGFYLCAWSSGRAYEQYFGPGTRLTVT.

The chain is built from TRBV28 and TRBJ1-2; D uncertain. V shed 2 bases and J shed 3 bases, with 10 bases lying between them. Germline V gene sequence: CDR1 MDHEN, CDR2 SYDVKM. CDR3 length: 14 residues. The CDR3 nucleotides are TGTGCCAGCAGTTTAAGTAACAGAGACTATGGCTACACCTTC. Protein: CASSLSNRDYGYTF.

The CDR3 sequence is CASSHRSGETQYF. The CDR3 coding sequence is TGCGCCAGCAGCCACAGGTCTGGGGAGACCCAGTACTTC. The chain joins TRBV5-1 to TRBJ2-5; a possible D gene is TRBD1 (5 bases). Trimming pared 4 bases from V and 5 bases from J, leaving 12 bases between. CDR1 is SGHRS and CDR2 is YFSETQ in the germline V gene. CDR3 size: 13 residues.

The genes are TRBV28 and TRBJ2-7; possibly TRBD2 for D (5 bases). Looked up from germline, CDR1 is MDHEN and CDR2 is SYDVKM. V was shortened by 2 bases and J by 9 bases, with 8 bases between the two germline ends. This CDR3 has 11 amino acids. The CDR3 region is CASSLEGRQYF. In DNA form, the CDR3 reads TGTGCCAGCAGTTTAGAGGGTCGGCAGTACTTC.

The chain uses TRBV7-2 and TRBJ2-3, with a weak D call TRBD2 (6 bases). Germline CDR1 and CDR2: SGHTA and FQGNSA. The CDR3 runs 15 residues. Deletions cut 3 bases from V and 3 bases from J, with 13 bases between. The CDR3 bases are TGTGCCAGCAGCTTTATCGCTAGCGCTACAGATACGCAGTATTTT. Protein: CASSFIASATDTQYF.

J is TRBJ2-1 and V is TRBV6-6; possibly TRBD1 for D (5 bases). The length of the CDR3 is 14 residues. The germline V gene has CDR1 MNHNY and CDR2 SVGAGI (reference sequence). The V gene lost 2 bases and the J gene lost 0 bases, with 5 bases spanning the gap. CDR3 amino acids: CASSYDSSYNEQFF. The CDR3, as DNA: TGTGCCAGCAGTTACGACAGCTCCTACAATGAGCAGTTCTTC.